These T cell receptor beta chains were read from a single sample in a study of cytomegalovirus exposure and HLA in healthy donors. The assay was immunoSEQ multiplex PCR, and TCRdb's table has in-frame clones only and misses some. The sample has approximately 160,000 clones, 85% to 90% seen once. The sample was PBMCs. Receptor source: a woman aged 18-29 years in good health and CMV-seropositive. Each CDR3 is given with its conserved first and last residue. D genes are given only for firm matches. Some rows mark clone size as missing; the rest say once, few, many or name a class of expanded clone.

clone_size j_call v_call d_call cdr3_aa cdr3_nt
many TRBJ2-7 TRBV19 - CASAGNPYYEQYF TGTGCCAGCGCGGGAAACCCTTACTACGAGCAGTACTTC
- TRBJ2-3 TRBV30 - CAWSLVTDTQYF TGTGCCTGGAGTCTCGTCACAGATACGCAGTATTTT
- TRBJ1-2 TRBV5-8 - CASSLARAYGYTF TGTGCCAGCAGCTTGGCCAGGGCTTACGGCTACACCTTC
few TRBJ2-2 TRBV6-1 - CASSEEGRDTGELFF TGTGCCAGCAGTGAAGAAGGCAGGGACACCGGGGAGCTGTTTTTT
- TRBJ2-1 TRBV5-1 - CASRSGQLYSNEQFF TGCGCCAGCAGGTCGGGACAACTCTACAGCAATGAGCAGTTCTTC
- TRBJ1-2 TRBV7-9 - CASSFDGSPLYGYTF TGTGCCAGCAGCTTTGATGGGAGTCCCCTCTATGGCTACACCTTC
- TRBJ1-2 TRBV5-6 - CASSHGGRGYTF TGTGCCAGCAGCCACGGAGGTAGGGGCTACACCTTC
- TRBJ1-2 TRBV6-5 - CASRLGPGEGYTF TGTGCCAGCAGACTCGGCCCCGGGGAGGGCTACACCTTC
- TRBJ1-2 TRBV28 - CASRLAGKNYGYTF TGTGCCAGCAGACTGGCAGGGAAGAACTATGGCTACACCTTC
- TRBJ1-1 TRBV11-3 - CASSSQGPDTEAFF TGTGCCAGCAGCTCACAGGGTCCGGACACTGAAGCTTTCTTT
- TRBJ2-7 TRBV5-1 TRBD1 CASSLRGQGYEQYF TGCGCCAGCAGCTTGCGAGGACAGGGCTACGAGCAGTACTTC
- TRBJ2-5 TRBV2 TRBD2 CASSDFVTSGTQETQYF TGTGCCAGCAGTGACTTCGTGACTAGCGGGACTCAAGAGACCCAGTACTTC
- TRBJ2-7 TRBV7-3 - CASSFGGSYEQYF TGTGCCAGCAGCTTCGGGGGCTCCTACGAGCAGTACTTC
- TRBJ2-1 TRBV5-4 TRBD2 CASSARTSGVFHEQFF TGTGCCAGCAGCGCACGAACTAGCGGTGTTTTCCATGAGCAGTTCTTC
- TRBJ1-4 TRBV2 - CASRTGGGGYEKLFF TGTGCCAGCAGAACCGGGGGAGGCGGGTATGAAAAACTGTTTTTT
once TRBJ2-3 TRBV30 - CAWSRGADTQYF TGTGCCTGGAGCCGGGGTGCGGATACGCAGTATTTT
- TRBJ2-1 TRBV25-1 TRBD2 CASSRTSGRAQTNEQFF TGTGCCAGCAGCCGGACTAGCGGGAGGGCCCAGACCAATGAGCAGTTCTTC
- TRBJ2-5 TRBV7-6 TRBD2 CASSSSAGVVVETQYF TGTGCCAGCAGCTCATCAGCGGGAGTTGTTGTAGAGACCCAGTACTTC
- TRBJ1-3 TRBV6-5 TRBD1 CASSTGGVGNTIYF TGTGCCAGCAGTACAGGGGGAGTAGGAAACACCATATATTTT
- TRBJ2-3 TRBV27 TRBD2 CASSSWTSGRTSTDTQYF TGTGCCAGCAGCTCCTGGACTAGCGGGAGGACTAGCACAGATACGCAGTATTTT
- TRBJ2-7 TRBV7-9 TRBD2 CASSLGTSGRSSYEQYF TGTGCCAGCAGCCTAGGGACTAGCGGGAGGTCCTCCTACGAGCAGTACTTC
- TRBJ2-1 TRBV4-3 TRBD1 CASSQDGQGYEQFF TGCGCCAGCAGCCAAGATGGACAGGGGTATGAGCAGTTCTTC
once TRBJ2-5 TRBV4-2 TRBD1 CASSQSDRVEETQYF TGTGCCAGCAGCCAGTCAGACAGGGTCGAGGAGACCCAGTACTTC
- TRBJ2-7 TRBV5-1 - CASKLSGLSYEQYF TGCGCCAGCAAATTGTCTGGCCTCTCCTACGAGCAGTACTTC
once TRBJ1-2 TRBV25-1 - CASSEYKAGYGYTF TGTGCCAGCAGTGAATATAAAGCAGGGTATGGCTACACCTTC
- TRBJ1-1 TRBV30 TRBD1 CAWTVGQGNTEAFF TGTGCCTGGACCGTGGGACAGGGTAACACTGAAGCTTTCTTT
- TRBJ2-1 TRBV9 - CASSVGWRSSYNEQFF TGTGCCAGCAGCGTAGGGTGGCGGAGCTCCTACAATGAGCAGTTCTTC
- TRBJ2-1 TRBV5-6 - CASSNSKFNEQFF TGTGCCAGCAGCAATTCTAAGTTCAATGAGCAGTTCTTC
- TRBJ2-7 TRBV7-2 - CASSSAAPYEQYF TGTGCCAGCAGCTCAGCAGCCCCCTACGAGCAGTACTTC
- TRBJ2-1 TRBV9 TRBD2 CASSNGTSLSEQFF TGTGCCAGCTCGAACGGGACTAGCCTCAGTGAGCAGTTCTTC
- TRBJ1-2 TRBV7-2 - CASSPRRGGYTF TGTGCCAGCAGCCCACGACGGGGAGGCTACACCTTC
once TRBJ2-7 TRBV10-3 - CAINSAGATYEQYF TGTGCCATCAATTCGGCGGGGGCCACCTACGAGCAGTACTTC
- TRBJ2-7 TRBV7-8 TRBD1 CASSLGRGREQYF TGTGCCAGCAGCTTAGGCAGGGGGCGCGAGCAGTACTTC
- TRBJ2-2 TRBV25-1 - CASDSQNTGELFF TGTGCCAGTGACAGCCAGAACACCGGGGAGCTGTTTTTT
- TRBJ2-3 TRBV29-1 TRBD2 CSVEKGLAGLTDTQYF TGCAGCGTTGAAAAGGGGCTAGCGGGACTCACAGATACGCAGTATTTT
once TRBJ1-2 TRBV13 TRBD1 CASSLNARGRDDGYTF TGTGCCAGCAGCTTGAACGCGAGGGGGCGCGACGATGGCTACACCTTC
- TRBJ2-1 TRBV27 - CASTPSEGVIYNEQFF TGTGCCAGCACTCCTTCGGAGGGAGTAATCTACAATGAGCAGTTCTTC
- TRBJ1-1 TRBV29-1 - CSVGQQGVTEAFF TGCAGCGTTGGGCAACAGGGAGTCACTGAAGCTTTCTTT
once TRBJ1-5 TRBV19 TRBD1 CASSQYGPGTGVNQPQHF TGTGCCAGTAGCCAGTACGGTCCCGGGACAGGGGTCAATCAGCCCCAGCATTTT
once TRBJ1-1 TRBV6-1 - CASKRDGNRNTEAFF TGTGCCAGCAAGAGGGATGGGAACCGGAACACTGAAGCTTTCTTT